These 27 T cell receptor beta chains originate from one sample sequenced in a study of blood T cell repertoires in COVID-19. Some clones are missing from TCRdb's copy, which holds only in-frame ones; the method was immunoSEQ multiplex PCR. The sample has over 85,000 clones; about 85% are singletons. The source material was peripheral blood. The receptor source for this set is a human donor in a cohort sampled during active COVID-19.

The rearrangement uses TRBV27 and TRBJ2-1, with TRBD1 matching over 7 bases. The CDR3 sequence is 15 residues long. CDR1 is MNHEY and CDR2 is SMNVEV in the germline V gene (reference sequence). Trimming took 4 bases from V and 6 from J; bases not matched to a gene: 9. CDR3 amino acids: CASSSHRGIFNEQFF. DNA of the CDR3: TGTGCCAGCAGTTCCCACAGGGGCATCTTCAATGAGCAGTTCTTC.

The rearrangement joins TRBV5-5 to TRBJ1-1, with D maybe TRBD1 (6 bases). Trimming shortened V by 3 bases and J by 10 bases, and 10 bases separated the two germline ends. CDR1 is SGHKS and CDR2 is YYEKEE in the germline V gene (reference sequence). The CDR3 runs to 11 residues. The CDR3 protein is CASSSDRLAFF. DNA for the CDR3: TGTGCCAGCAGCTCGGACAGATTAGCTTTCTTT.

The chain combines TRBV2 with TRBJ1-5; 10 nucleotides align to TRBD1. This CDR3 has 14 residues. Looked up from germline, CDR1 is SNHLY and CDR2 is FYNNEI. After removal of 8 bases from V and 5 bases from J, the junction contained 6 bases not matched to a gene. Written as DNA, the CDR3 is TGTGCCAGCCAAGGACAGGGGGGTTATCAGCCCCAGCATTTT. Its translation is CASQGQGGYQPQHF. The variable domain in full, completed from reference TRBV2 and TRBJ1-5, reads EPEVTQTPSHQVTQMGQEVILRCVPISNHLYFYWYRQILGQKVEFLVSFYNNEISEKSEIFDDQFSVERPDGSNFTLKIRSTKLEDSAMYFCASQGQGGYQPQHFGDGTRLSIL.

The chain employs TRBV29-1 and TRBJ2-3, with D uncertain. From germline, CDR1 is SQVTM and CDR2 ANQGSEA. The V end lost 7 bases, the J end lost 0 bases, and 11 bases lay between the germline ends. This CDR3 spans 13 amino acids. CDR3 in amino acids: CSGYLASTDTQYF. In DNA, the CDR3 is TGCAGCGGCTATTTAGCAAGCACAGATACGCAGTATTTT.

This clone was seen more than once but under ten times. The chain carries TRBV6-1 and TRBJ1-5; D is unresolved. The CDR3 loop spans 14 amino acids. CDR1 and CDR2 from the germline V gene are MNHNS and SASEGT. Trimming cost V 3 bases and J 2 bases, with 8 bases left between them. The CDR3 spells CASSDTRGNQPQHF. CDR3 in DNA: TGTGCCAGCAGTGACACCCGGGGCAATCAGCCCCAGCATTTT.

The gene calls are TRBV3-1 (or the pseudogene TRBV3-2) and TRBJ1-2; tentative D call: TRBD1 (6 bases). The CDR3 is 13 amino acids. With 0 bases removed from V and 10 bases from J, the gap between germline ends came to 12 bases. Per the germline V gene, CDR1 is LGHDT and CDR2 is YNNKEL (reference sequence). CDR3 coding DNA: TGTGCCAGCAGCCAAGACTCGGGACACTTCTACACCTTC. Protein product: CASSQDSGHFYTF.

The CDR3 sequence is CASSPKPGSEKLFF. DNA for the CDR3: TGTGCCAGCAGTCCCAAACCAGGAAGTGAAAAACTGTTTTTT. The chain is built from TRBV27 and TRBJ1-4; the D is unclear. Germline V CDR1 and CDR2: MNHEY, SMNVEV (reference sequence). This CDR3 has 14 amino acids. V lost 5 bases to trimming and J lost 7 bases, with 14 bases between them.

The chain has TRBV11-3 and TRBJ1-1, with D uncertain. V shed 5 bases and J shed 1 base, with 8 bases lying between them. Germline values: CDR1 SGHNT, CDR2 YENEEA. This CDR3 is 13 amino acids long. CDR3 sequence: CASSSYGNTEAFF. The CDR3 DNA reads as TGTGCCAGCAGCAGCTATGGGAACACTGAAGCTTTCTTT.

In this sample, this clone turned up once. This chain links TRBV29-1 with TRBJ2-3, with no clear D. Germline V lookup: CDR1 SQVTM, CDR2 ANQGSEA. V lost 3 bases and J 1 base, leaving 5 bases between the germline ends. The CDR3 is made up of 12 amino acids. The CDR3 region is CSVDRGTDTQYF. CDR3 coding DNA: TGCAGCGTTGACCGAGGCACAGATACGCAGTATTTT.

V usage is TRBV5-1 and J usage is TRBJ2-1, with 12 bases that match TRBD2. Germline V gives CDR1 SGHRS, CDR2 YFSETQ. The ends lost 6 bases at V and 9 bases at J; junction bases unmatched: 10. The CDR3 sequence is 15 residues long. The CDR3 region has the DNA TGCGCCAGCACCCCATTGACTAGCGGGAGAGGTGAGCAGTTCTTC. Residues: CASTPLTSGRGEQFF. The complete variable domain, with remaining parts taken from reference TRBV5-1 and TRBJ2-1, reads KAGVTQTPRYLIKTRGQQVTLSCSPISGHRSVSWYQQTPGQGLQFLFEYFSETQRNKGNFPGRFSGRQFSNSRSEMNVSTLELGDSALYLCASTPLTSGRGEQFFGPGTRLTVL.

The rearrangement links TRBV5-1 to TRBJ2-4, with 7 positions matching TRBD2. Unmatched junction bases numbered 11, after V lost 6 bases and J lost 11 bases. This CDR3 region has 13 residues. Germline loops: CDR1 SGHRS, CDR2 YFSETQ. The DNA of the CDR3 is TGCGCCAGCACCCGGAGGGGCGGGAGTCTTCAGTACTTC. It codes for CASTRRGGSLQYF.

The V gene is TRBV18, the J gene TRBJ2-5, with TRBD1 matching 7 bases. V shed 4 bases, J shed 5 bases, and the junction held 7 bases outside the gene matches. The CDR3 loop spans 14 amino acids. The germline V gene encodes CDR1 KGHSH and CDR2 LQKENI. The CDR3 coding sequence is TGTGCCAGCTCACGACAGGGCCATAGTGAGACCCAGTACTTC. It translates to CASSRQGHSETQYF.

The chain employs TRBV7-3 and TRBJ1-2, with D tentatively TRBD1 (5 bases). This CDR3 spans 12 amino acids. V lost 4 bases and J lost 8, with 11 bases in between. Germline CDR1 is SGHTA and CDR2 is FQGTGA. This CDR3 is CASSSGFGGYTF. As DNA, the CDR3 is TGTGCCAGCAGCTCAGGGTTTGGAGGCTACACCTTC. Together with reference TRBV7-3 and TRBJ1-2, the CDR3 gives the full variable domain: GAGVSQTPSNKVTEKGKYVELRCDPISGHTALYWYRQSLGQGPEFLIYFQGTGAADDSGLPNDRFFAVRPEGSVSTLKIQRTERGDSAVYLCASSSGFGGYTFGSGTRLTVV.

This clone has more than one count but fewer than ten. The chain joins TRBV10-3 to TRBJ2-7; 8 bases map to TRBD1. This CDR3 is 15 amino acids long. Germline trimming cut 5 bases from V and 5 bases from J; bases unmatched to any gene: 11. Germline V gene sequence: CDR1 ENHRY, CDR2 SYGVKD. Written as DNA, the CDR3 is TGTGCCATCAGTCGAATTGGGACAGGAGTCCACGAGCAGTACTTC. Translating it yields CAISRIGTGVHEQYF.

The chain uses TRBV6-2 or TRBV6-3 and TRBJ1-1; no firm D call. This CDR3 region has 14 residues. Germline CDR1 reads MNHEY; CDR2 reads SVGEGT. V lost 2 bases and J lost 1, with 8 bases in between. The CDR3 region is CASSYVGGNTEAFF. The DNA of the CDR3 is TGTGCCAGCAGTTACGTTGGCGGGAACACTGAAGCTTTCTTT.

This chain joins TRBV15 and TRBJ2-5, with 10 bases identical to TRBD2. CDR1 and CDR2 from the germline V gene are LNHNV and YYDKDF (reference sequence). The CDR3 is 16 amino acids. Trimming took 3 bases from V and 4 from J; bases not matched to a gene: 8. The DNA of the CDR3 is TGTGCCACCAGCAGGCCGCTAGCGGGAGTGTTAGAGACCCAGTACTTC. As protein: CATSRPLAGVLETQYF.

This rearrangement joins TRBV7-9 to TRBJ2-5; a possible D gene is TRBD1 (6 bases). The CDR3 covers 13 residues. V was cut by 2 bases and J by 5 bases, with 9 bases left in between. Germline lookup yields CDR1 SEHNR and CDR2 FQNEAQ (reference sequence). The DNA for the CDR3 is TGTGCCAGCAGCTTAACAGGGTCCGAGACCCAGTACTTC. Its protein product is CASSLTGSETQYF. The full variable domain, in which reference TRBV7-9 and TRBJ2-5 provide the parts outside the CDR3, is DTGVSQNPRHKITKRGQNVTFRCDPISEHNRLYWYRQTLGQGPEFLTYFQNEAQLEKSRLLSDRFSAERPKGSFSTLEIQRTEQGDSAMYLCASSLTGSETQYFGPGTRLLVL.

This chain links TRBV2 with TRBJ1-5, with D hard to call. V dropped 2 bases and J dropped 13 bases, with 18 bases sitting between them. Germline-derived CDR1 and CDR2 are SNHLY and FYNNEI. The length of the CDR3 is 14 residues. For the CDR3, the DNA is TGTGCCAGCAGTGAAACCCCTGAGGCCCTCTCTCAGCATTTT. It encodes CASSETPEALSQHF.

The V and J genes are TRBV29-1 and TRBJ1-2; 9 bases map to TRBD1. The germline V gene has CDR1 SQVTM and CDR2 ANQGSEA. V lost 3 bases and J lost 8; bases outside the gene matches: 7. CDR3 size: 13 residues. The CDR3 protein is CSVDADRGRGYTF. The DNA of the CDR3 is TGCAGCGTTGATGCGGACAGGGGTCGGGGCTACACCTTC. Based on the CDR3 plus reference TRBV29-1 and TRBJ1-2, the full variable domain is SAVISQKPSRDICQRGTSLTIQCQVDSQVTMMFWYRQQPGQSLTLIATANQGSEATYESGFVIDKFPISRPNLTFSTLTVSNMSPEDSSIYLCSVDADRGRGYTFGSGTRLTVV.

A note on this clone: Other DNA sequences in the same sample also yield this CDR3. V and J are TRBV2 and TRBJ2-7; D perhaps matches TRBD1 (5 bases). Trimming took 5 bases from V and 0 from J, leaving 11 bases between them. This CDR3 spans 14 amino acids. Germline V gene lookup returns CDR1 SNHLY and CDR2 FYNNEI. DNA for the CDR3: TGTGCCAGCAGTCCTGACAGTAGCTCCTACGAGCAGTACTTC. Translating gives CASSPDSSSYEQYF.

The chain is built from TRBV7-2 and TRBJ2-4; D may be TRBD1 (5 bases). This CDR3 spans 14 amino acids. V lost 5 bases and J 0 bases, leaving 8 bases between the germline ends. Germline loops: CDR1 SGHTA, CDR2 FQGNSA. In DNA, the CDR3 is TGTGCCAGCAGCCCAGGGTCAGCCAAAAACATTCAGTACTTC. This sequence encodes CASSPGSAKNIQYF.

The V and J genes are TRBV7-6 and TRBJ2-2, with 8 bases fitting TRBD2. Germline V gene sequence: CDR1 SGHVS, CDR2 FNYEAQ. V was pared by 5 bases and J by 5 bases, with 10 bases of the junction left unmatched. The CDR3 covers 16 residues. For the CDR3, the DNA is TGTGCCAGCAGCCCATCGGGGGGGAGAAGGACCGGGGAGCTGTTTTTT. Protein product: CASSPSGGRRTGELFF.

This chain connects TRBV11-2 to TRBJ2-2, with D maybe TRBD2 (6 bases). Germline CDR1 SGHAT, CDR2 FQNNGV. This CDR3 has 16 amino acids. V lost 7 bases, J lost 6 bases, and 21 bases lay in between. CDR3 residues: CASTPGGGIPPGELFF. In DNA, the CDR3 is TGTGCCAGCACCCCCGGTGGCGGGATCCCCCCCGGGGAGCTGTTTTTT.

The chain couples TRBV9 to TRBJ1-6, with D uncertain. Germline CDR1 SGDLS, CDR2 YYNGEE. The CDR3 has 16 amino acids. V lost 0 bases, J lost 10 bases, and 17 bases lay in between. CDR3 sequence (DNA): TGTGCCAGCAGCGTAGCCCCGGACTCTTCAACCTCACCCCTCCACTTT. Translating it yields CASSVAPDSSTSPLHF. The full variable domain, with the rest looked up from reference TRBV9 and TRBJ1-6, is DSGVTQTPKHLITATGQRVTLRCSPRSGDLSVYWYQQSLDQGLQFLIQYYNGEERAKGNILERFSAQQFPDLHSELNLSSLELGDSALYFCASSVAPDSSTSPLHFGNGTRLTVT.

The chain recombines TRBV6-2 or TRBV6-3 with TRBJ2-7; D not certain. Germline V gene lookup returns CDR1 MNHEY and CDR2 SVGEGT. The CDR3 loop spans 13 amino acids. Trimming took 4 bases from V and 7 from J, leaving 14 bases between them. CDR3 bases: TGTGCCAGCAGTTTTCCCGCGTCTAGGGAGCAGTACTTC. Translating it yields CASSFPASREQYF.

The CDR3 DNA follows: TGTGCCTGGACTACAGGCTCTGGAAACACCATATATTTT. It specifies CAWTTGSGNTIYF. The chain joins TRBV30 to TRBJ1-3; D possibly corresponds to TRBD1 (5 bases). Germline values: CDR1 GTSNPN, CDR2 SVGIG (reference sequence). Trimming removed 4 bases at V and 0 bases at J, with 7 bases between. The CDR3 loop spans 13 amino acids.

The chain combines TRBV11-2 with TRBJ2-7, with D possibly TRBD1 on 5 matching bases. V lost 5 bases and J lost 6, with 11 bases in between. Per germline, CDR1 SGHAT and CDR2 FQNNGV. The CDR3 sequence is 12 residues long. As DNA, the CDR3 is TGTGCCAGCAGCGGAAGGGGTATCGAGCAGTACTTC. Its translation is CASSGRGIEQYF.